Each of the 5 T cell receptor beta chains below was sequenced from the same sample in a study of cytomegalovirus exposure and HLA in healthy donors. Primers included in the PCR were 60 Vbeta and 13 Jbeta primers. The table came from immunoSEQ multiplex PCR; TCRdb's copy has only in-frame clones and leaves some out. The data contain approximately 170,000 clones, 60% to 80% of them singletons. Sequenced material: PBMCs. The source of these receptors is a woman aged 18 to 35 in good health and CMV-seronegative.

The chain employs TRBV19 and TRBJ2-7; 10 bases fit TRBD2. V dropped 6 bases and J dropped 6; count of bases not matched to a gene: 5. The CDR3 covers 13 residues. Germline values: CDR1 LNHDA, CDR2 SQIVND (reference sequence). The CDR3 DNA sequence: TGTGCCAGTAGCGTAGCGGGAGGTGGCGAGCAGTACTTC. It specifies CASSVAGGGEQYF.

The CDR3 protein is CASGRIAGANTGELFF. CDR3 nucleotide sequence: TGTGCCAGCGGGAGGATAGCGGGGGCAAACACCGGGGAGCTGTTTTTT. The V call is TRBV7-6, the J call TRBJ2-2; 9 positions match TRBD2. Trimming cost V 8 bases and J 2 bases; bases outside gene matches: 9. The CDR3 totals 16 residues. The germline gives CDR1 SGHVS, CDR2 FNYEAQ.

CDR3: CASSSQGTNTEAFF. The DNA for the CDR3 is TGTGCCAGCAGTTCACAGGGGACGAACACTGAAGCTTTCTTT. J is TRBJ1-1 and V is TRBV28; 7 nucleotides match TRBD1. There are 14 residues in the CDR3. V lost 4 bases, J lost 1 base, and 3 bases stayed unmatched. CDR1 and CDR2 (germline): MDHEN, SYDVKM.

This chain uses TRBV10-3 with TRBJ2-7; tentatively, D is TRBD1 (5 bases). This CDR3 comprises 15 residues. Trimming pared 0 bases from V and 3 bases from J, leaving 12 bases between. Germline loops: CDR1 ENHRY, CDR2 SYGVKD. CDR3 protein: CAISESRARDYEQYF. CDR3 sequence (DNA): TGTGCCATCAGTGAGTCTCGGGCCAGGGACTACGAGCAGTACTTC.

This clone came up a few times. The V call is TRBV6-5, the J call TRBJ2-3, with D unresolved. Trimming removed 6 bases from V and 0 bases from J, with 4 bases in between. Germline CDR1 and CDR2: MNHEY and SVGAGI. The CDR3 spans 12 residues. The CDR3 sequence: CASRRSTDTQYF. Written as DNA, the CDR3 is TGTGCCAGCAGACGGAGCACAGATACGCAGTATTTT.